These 29 T cell receptor beta chains were all obtained from the same sample, sequenced in a study of CD4 T cells in lung cancer. From the same resection, lung tissue at least 3 cm from the malignant lesion was taken. Here immunoSEQ multiplex PCR was the method, and the copy in TCRdb shows in-frame clones only, minus some. The sample has about 10,000 clones, around 66% seen once. The sample was normal lung tissue taken away from the tumor. The receptors come from a man aged 55 to 70 with non-small cell lung cancer.

This chain joins TRBV7-3 and TRBJ2-1, with TRBD1 as a possible D gene (6 bases). V lost 4 bases and J 9 bases, leaving 16 bases between the germline ends. This CDR3 has 14 residues. Per the germline V gene, CDR1 is SGHTA and CDR2 is FQGTGA. In nucleotides, the CDR3 is TGTGCCAGCAGCTCCGCCCGGGACATTGGTGAGCAGTTCTTC. Protein: CASSSARDIGEQFF.

This clone appeared once. This chain joins TRBV11-2 and TRBJ2-7; the match to TRBD2 covers 11 bases. The CDR3 contains 16 residues. Trimming took 0 bases from V and 4 from J; bases not matched to a gene: 5. Germline V CDR1 and CDR2: SGHAT, FQNNGV. The CDR3: CASSLELAGGPYEQYF. DNA for the CDR3: TGTGCCAGCAGCTTAGAGCTAGCGGGAGGTCCGTACGAGCAGTACTTC.

The rearrangement links TRBV19 to TRBJ2-1; no firm D call. The V end was cut by 7 bases, the J end by 1 base, with 14 bases between. This CDR3 region has 15 residues. Per germline, CDR1 LNHDA and CDR2 SQIVND (reference sequence). The CDR3 coding sequence is TGTGCCAGTACCCCGAATCCCGGTTCCTACAATGAGCAGTTCTTC. This translates into CASTPNPGSYNEQFF. Full variable domain (outside the CDR3, taken from reference TRBV19 and TRBJ2-1): DGGITQSPKYLFRKEGQNVTLSCEQNLNHDAMYWYRQDPGQGLRLIYYSQIVNDFQKGDIAEGYSVSREKKESFPLTVTSAQKNPTAFYLCASTPNPGSYNEQFFGPGTRLTVL.

This clone has just one count. V gene TRBV5-1 combines with J gene TRBJ2-1; tentatively, D is TRBD2 (6 bases). This CDR3 region has 15 residues. With 0 bases removed from V and 4 bases from J, the gap between germline ends came to 11 bases. Germline V gene lookup returns CDR1 SGHRS and CDR2 YFSETQ. The chain's CDR3 is CASSLVASEYNEQFF. The DNA of the CDR3 is TGCGCCAGCAGCTTGGTTGCTAGCGAGTACAATGAGCAGTTCTTC.

This clone occurred a few times. This CDR3 is also generated by other DNA sequences in the sample. The V and J genes are TRBV28 and TRBJ2-7; possibly TRBD2 for D (5 bases). This CDR3 spans 14 amino acids. Germline loops: CDR1 MDHEN, CDR2 SYDVKM. Trimming shortened V by 2 bases and J by 3 bases, and 11 bases separated the two germline ends. The CDR3 DNA is TGTGCCAGCAGTTTAGGTGGGAGAGGCTACGAGCAGTACTTC. This sequence encodes CASSLGGRGYEQYF.

V and J are TRBV29-1 and TRBJ2-7; weak D call: TRBD1 (5 bases). Per the germline V gene, CDR1 is SQVTM and CDR2 is ANQGSEA. The CDR3 spans 13 residues. The V and J ends lost 4 bases and 3 bases respectively, with 13 bases between them. The CDR3 nucleotides read TGCAGCGTTGCGGGCCAGGGTCGCTACGAGCAGTACTTC. Residues: CSVAGQGRYEQYF.

This clone was seen only a few times. This chain joins TRBV5-4 and TRBJ1-1, with 7 bases identical to TRBD1. Germline lookup yields CDR1 SGHNT and CDR2 YYREEE (reference sequence). V was pared by 4 bases and J by 1 base, with 7 bases of the junction left unmatched. This CDR3 comprises 15 residues. CDR3 bases: TGTGCCAGCAGCGAGGAGGGGGCGTGGAACACTGAAGCTTTCTTT. This translates into CASSEEGAWNTEAFF.

The chain couples TRBV30 to TRBJ2-7, with 7 bases matching TRBD1. CDR1 GTSNPN and CDR2 SVGIG come from the germline V gene (reference sequence). The CDR3 spans 14 residues. J was trimmed by 7 bases and V by 2 bases; bases with no gene match: 11. CDR3 in amino acids: CAWSPLDRLREQYF. The CDR3 DNA reads as TGTGCCTGGAGTCCCCTGGACAGGTTACGTGAGCAGTACTTC.

The sample holds one count of this clone. The V gene is TRBV14, the J gene TRBJ2-2; no clear D. This CDR3 spans 13 amino acids. Germline lookup yields CDR1 SGHDN and CDR2 FVKESK. Trimming left V 3 bases short and J 1 base short, with 3 bases between. Here the CDR3 reads CASSHKNTGELFF. CDR3 DNA sequence: TGTGCCAGCAGCCATAAGAACACCGGGGAGCTGTTTTTT.

This clone was recorded only once. The chain joins TRBV10-3 to TRBJ2-1; D is perhaps TRBD1 (5 bases). The CDR3 extends over 16 amino acids. CDR1 is ENHRY, CDR2 SYGVKD, per germline. With 0 bases removed from V and 4 bases from J, the gap between germline ends came to 13 bases. CDR3 sequence reads: CAISESIGAGYNEQFF. The CDR3 DNA reads TGTGCCATCAGTGAGTCGATAGGTGCAGGGTACAATGAGCAGTTCTTC.

The chain has TRBV28 and TRBJ2-5, with 7 bases fitting TRBD1. The CDR3 is 13 amino acids. Per the germline V gene, CDR1 is MDHEN and CDR2 is SYDVKM. V was pared by 10 bases and J by 1 base, with 6 bases of the junction left unmatched. The CDR3 is CATLTGVQETQYF. The CDR3, as DNA: TGTGCCACCCTCACAGGGGTCCAAGAGACCCAGTACTTC.

The chain is built from TRBV9 and TRBJ2-3; 9 bases match TRBD1. The CDR3 totals 15 residues. V was clipped by 2 bases and J by 0 bases; unmatched bases: 1. Germline V gene data show CDR1 as SGDLS and CDR2 as YYNGEE. The CDR3 DNA reads TGTGCCAGCAGCGTCGGACAGGGGAGCACAGATACGCAGTATTTT. This encodes CASSVGQGSTDTQYF.

V is TRBV19 and J is TRBJ2-3, with D possibly TRBD1 on 5 matching bases. Trimming took off 8 bases at V and 2 bases at J, with 11 bases between the two ends. Germline V gene lookup returns CDR1 LNHDA and CDR2 SQIVND (reference sequence). This CDR3 region has 13 residues. CDR3 residues: CASGTGNTDTQYF. The CDR3 coding sequence is TGTGCCAGTGGAACAGGTAACACAGATACGCAGTATTTT.

The chain joins TRBV9 to TRBJ2-3; 9 bases are shared with TRBD2. The trim removed 6 bases at V and 0 bases at J, leaving 2 bases unmatched. This CDR3 has 14 residues. Germline-derived CDR1 and CDR2 are SGDLS and YYNGEE. This CDR3 is CASTTSGSTDTQYF. The CDR3 DNA sequence: TGTGCCAGCACCACTAGCGGGAGCACAGATACGCAGTATTTT.

The V gene is TRBV6-4, the J gene TRBJ1-2, with a weak D call TRBD1 (6 bases). The germline gives CDR1 MRHNA, CDR2 SNTAGT. V dropped 3 bases and J dropped 5 bases, with 13 bases sitting between them. The length of the CDR3 is 14 residues. This CDR3 reads CASSDTGRGYGYTF. The CDR3 DNA reads TGTGCCAGCAGTGATACAGGGCGTGGGTATGGCTACACCTTC.

The chain is built from TRBV14 and TRBJ2-5, with D uncertain. This CDR3 is built from 12 residues. The V gene lost 3 bases and the J gene lost 7 bases, with 9 bases spanning the gap. In germline, CDR1 is SGHDN, CDR2 FVKESK. As DNA, the CDR3 is TGTGCCAGCAGCCATCTTAAGAGGACCCAGTACTTC. Translated, it gives CASSHLKRTQYF.

This clone was observed a single time. The chain has TRBV2 and TRBJ2-1; possibly TRBD2 for D (5 bases). V was shortened by 7 bases and J by 5 bases, with 21 bases between the two germline ends. The CDR3 loop spans 16 amino acids. The germline V gene has CDR1 SNHLY and CDR2 FYNNEI. The CDR3 protein is CASKDPRGGLDNEQFF. In DNA, the CDR3 is TGTGCCAGCAAGGATCCACGCGGAGGCCTAGACAATGAGCAGTTCTTC.

The chain is built from TRBV20-1 and TRBJ2-1; no clear D gene. V was shortened by 3 bases and J by 5 bases, with 5 bases between the two germline ends. Germline V lookup: CDR1 DFQATT, CDR2 SNEGSKA (reference sequence). This CDR3 has 11 amino acids. This CDR3 reads CSASLDNEQFF. The CDR3 nucleotides are TGCAGTGCTAGCCTCGACAATGAGCAGTTCTTC.

The rearrangement links TRBV19 to TRBJ1-3; the D gene is possibly TRBD1 (6 bases). Trimming removed 6 bases at V and 0 bases at J, with 12 bases between. This CDR3 is built from 15 residues. Germline V lookup: CDR1 LNHDA, CDR2 SQIVND (reference sequence). The CDR3 sequence: CASSSQGHSGNTIYF. For the CDR3, the DNA is TGTGCCAGTAGCTCACAGGGACACTCTGGAAACACCATATATTTT.

By share of the sample, this clone is medium-sized. The chain joins TRBV7-3 to TRBJ2-3; TRBD2 matches at 11 bases. The V gene's germline CDR1 is SGHTA and CDR2 FQGTGA. The V gene end was trimmed by 5 bases and the J gene end by 5 bases; junction bases not matched to a gene: 9. The CDR3 sequence is 16 residues long. The CDR3 DNA follows: TGTGCCAGCAGCCCCATAGCGGGAGGGCCGAAAGATACGCAGTATTTT. Its protein is CASSPIAGGPKDTQYF.

This chain links TRBV23-1 with TRBJ2-7; 8 bases are shared with TRBD1. TRBV23-1 is flagged as an ORF with uncertain function. The CDR3 loop spans 14 amino acids. The trim removed 0 bases at V and 3 bases at J, leaving 1 base unmatched. This CDR3 is CASSQSTGDYEQYV. As DNA, the CDR3 is TGCGCCAGCAGTCAATCGACAGGGGACTACGAGCAGTACGTC.

In its sample, this clone was seen a few times. The chain employs TRBV30 and TRBJ2-6; no firm D call. Trimming cost V 0 bases and J 4 bases, with 10 bases left between them. The CDR3 has 15 amino acids. Germline-derived CDR1 and CDR2 are GTSNPN and SVGIG (reference sequence). The CDR3 region is CAWSVTGLGANVLTF. CDR3 DNA: TGTGCCTGGAGTGTAACCGGGTTAGGGGCCAACGTCCTGACTTTC.

This chain joins TRBV28 and TRBJ2-4; 10 nucleotides line up with TRBD2. The V gene end was trimmed by 2 bases and the J gene end by 16 bases; junction bases not matched to a gene: 5. CDR1 is MDHEN, CDR2 SYDVKM, per germline. The CDR3 runs 12 residues. Written as DNA, the CDR3 is TGTGCCAGCAGTTTAAGGACTAGCGGCCCCTACTTC. It translates to CASSLRTSGPYF.

V and J are TRBV15 and TRBJ2-1; D is perhaps TRBD2 (5 bases). Trimming left V 4 bases short and J 0 bases short, with 7 bases between. This CDR3 contains 14 residues. Germline V gene sequence: CDR1 LNHNV, CDR2 YYDKDF (reference sequence). The CDR3 loop reads CATSTGSSYNEQFF. The CDR3 DNA follows: TGTGCCACCAGCACGGGGAGCTCCTACAATGAGCAGTTCTTC. The complete variable domain, with remaining parts taken from reference TRBV15 and TRBJ2-1, reads DAMVIQNPRYQVTQFGKPVTLSCSQTLNHNVMYWYQQKSSQAPKLLFHYYDKDFNNEADTPDNFQSRRPNTSFCFLDIRSPGLGDTAMYLCATSTGSSYNEQFFGPGTRLTVL.

The gene calls are TRBV6-5 and TRBJ2-7, with 8 bases aligning to TRBD1. Losses at the gene ends were 8 bases for V and 5 bases for J; bases not matched to a gene: 11. The germline CDR1 and CDR2 sequences are MNHEY and SVGAGI. This CDR3 comprises 14 residues. The DNA of the CDR3 is TGTGCCAGCCAAGTGTCGGCGACAGGGGACGAGCAGTACGTC. Its translation is CASQVSATGDEQYV.

This clone was seen a handful of times. The rearrangement links TRBV5-4 to TRBJ2-6; maybe TRBD2 (5 bases). CDR1 is SGHNT, CDR2 YYREEE, per germline (reference sequence). V lost 4 bases and J 4 bases, leaving 9 bases between the germline ends. CDR3 size: 14 residues. The CDR3 bases are TGTGCCAGCAGCCAACGCGGGGGGGCCAACGTCCTGACTTTC. Protein: CASSQRGGANVLTF.

The gene calls are TRBV10-3 and TRBJ2-7; possibly TRBD1 for D (5 bases). V was clipped by 10 bases and J by 0 bases, with 19 bases between them. This CDR3 is 15 amino acids long. The germline V gene has CDR1 ENHRY and CDR2 SYGVKD. In nucleotides, the CDR3 is TGTGCCACCAGACTGACGGCAAGGGGCTCCTACGAGCAGTACTTC. Amino acid sequence: CATRLTARGSYEQYF.

The chain links TRBV10-3 to TRBJ2-7; 7 nucleotides match TRBD2. The trim removed 8 bases at V and 6 bases at J, leaving 10 bases unmatched. The CDR3 length is 13 residues. Germline loops: CDR1 ENHRY, CDR2 SYGVKD. CDR3 bases: TGTGCCATCGGGCGGGAGACAAGTTCCGAGCAGTACGTC. The encoded protein is CAIGRETSSEQYV.

The chain has TRBV5-6 and TRBJ1-5, with D perhaps TRBD1 (5 bases). Germline loops: CDR1 SGHDT, CDR2 YYEEEE. The ends were cut back, 7 bases at V and 7 bases at J, with 15 bases in the middle. The CDR3 extends over 13 amino acids. The CDR3 DNA reads TGTGCCAGCGGGCTGGGGGGTCGGCAGCCCCAGCATTTT. It codes for CASGLGGRQPQHF.